This is a list of T cell receptor beta chains from one sample in a study of control samples from healthy donors and cancer patients. Using immunoSEQ multiplex PCR, the repertoire was profiled, and TCRdb retains in-frame clones only, with some absent. The sample has tens of thousands of clones; approximately 80% are singletons. Sequencing was performed on blood. Receptors originate from a man aged 30-40 years in good health. The CDR3 runs from the conserved cysteine through the conserved F or W. A D gene is named only where the DNA matches it firmly. Where a row states a size, it is once, few, many or the class of an expanded clone; other rows omit it.

V	size	D	J	DNA	CDR3
TRBV12-3/TRBV12-4	-	-	TRBJ1-5	TGTGCCAGCAGCCAGTACTGGGAGCCCCAGCATTTT	CASSQYWEPQHF
TRBV27	-	TRBD1	TRBJ2-3	TGTGCCAGCAGTTTAACAGGGGGGCTGGCAGATACGCAGTATTTT	CASSLTGGLADTQYF
TRBV15	-	-	TRBJ1-6	TGTGCCACGCTGGGACCTCAGAATTCACCCCTCCACTTT	CATLGPQNSPLHF
TRBV5-4	-	-	TRBJ1-2	TGTGCCAGCAGCTTGGGGGGTAAAGGCTACACCTTC	CASSLGGKGYTF
TRBV30	-	-	TRBJ1-3	TGTGCCTGGAGTGAGAGCATTGGAAACACCATATATTTT	CAWSESIGNTIYF
TRBV6-1	once	-	TRBJ1-3	TGTGCCAGCAGTGAAGCGGCCGCGGACTCTGGAAACACCATATATTTT	CASSEAAADSGNTIYF
TRBV28	-	TRBD1	TRBJ2-7	TGTGCCAGCGGGAGACAGGGCCTCCCTCTGAGCGAGCAGTACTTC	CASGRQGLPLSEQYF
TRBV3-1/TRBV3-2	-	-	TRBJ1-3	TGTGCCAGCAGCCCTTATAAGGCCAACTCTGGAAACACCATATATTTT	CASSPYKANSGNTIYF
TRBV6-5	few	TRBD1	TRBJ2-2	TGTGCCAGCAGTTACGGGACAGGGGACACCGGGGAGCTGTTTTTT	CASSYGTGDTGELFF
TRBV20-1	-	-	TRBJ2-3	TGCAGTGCTTGCAGAGCAGATACGCAGTATTTT	CSACRADTQYF
TRBV15	-	-	TRBJ2-2	TGTGCCACCAGCAAGGGTCCCGGGGAGCTGTTTTTT	CATSKGPGELFF
TRBV5-1	-	-	TRBJ2-7	TGCGCCAGCAGCACCAACAGGGTCCCTCTCGAGCAGTACTTC	CASSTNRVPLEQYF
TRBV4-1	-	-	TRBJ2-2	TGCGCCAGCAGCCAAGGTAGGGGAATGAACACCGGGGAGCTGTTTTTT	CASSQGRGMNTGELFF
TRBV7-2	-	TRBD1	TRBJ1-4	TGTGCCAGCAGCTACCCGACAGGGGGGAATGAAAAACTGTTTTTT	CASSYPTGGNEKLFF
TRBV11-2	-	TRBD1	TRBJ1-5	TGTGCCAGCAGCACGGGACAGTTGGATCAGCCCCAGCATTTT	CASSTGQLDQPQHF
TRBV2	-	TRBD1	TRBJ1-2	TGTGCCAGCAGCGTAGGAGGGGACAGGGTTTATGGCTACACCTTC	CASSVGGDRVYGYTF
TRBV30	once	-	TRBJ2-2	TGTGCCTGGAGTGTAAAGGGGTTAGCGAACACCGGGGAGCTGTTTTTT	CAWSVKGLANTGELFF